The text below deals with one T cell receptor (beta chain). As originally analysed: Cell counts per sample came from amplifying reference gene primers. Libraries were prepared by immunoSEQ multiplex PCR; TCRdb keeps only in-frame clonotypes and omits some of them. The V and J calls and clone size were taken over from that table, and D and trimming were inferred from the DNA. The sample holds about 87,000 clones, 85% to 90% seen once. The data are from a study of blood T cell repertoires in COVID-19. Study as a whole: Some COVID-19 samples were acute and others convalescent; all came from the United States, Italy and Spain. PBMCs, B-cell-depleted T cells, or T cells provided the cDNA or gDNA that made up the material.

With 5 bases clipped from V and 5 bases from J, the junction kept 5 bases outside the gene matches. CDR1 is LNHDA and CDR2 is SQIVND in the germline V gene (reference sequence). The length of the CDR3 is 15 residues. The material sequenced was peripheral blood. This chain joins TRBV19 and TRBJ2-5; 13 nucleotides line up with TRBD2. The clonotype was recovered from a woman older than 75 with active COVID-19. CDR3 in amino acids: CASSSRLAGGETQYF. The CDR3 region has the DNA TGTGCCAGTAGTTCCCGACTAGCGGGAGGTGAGACCCAGTACTTC.